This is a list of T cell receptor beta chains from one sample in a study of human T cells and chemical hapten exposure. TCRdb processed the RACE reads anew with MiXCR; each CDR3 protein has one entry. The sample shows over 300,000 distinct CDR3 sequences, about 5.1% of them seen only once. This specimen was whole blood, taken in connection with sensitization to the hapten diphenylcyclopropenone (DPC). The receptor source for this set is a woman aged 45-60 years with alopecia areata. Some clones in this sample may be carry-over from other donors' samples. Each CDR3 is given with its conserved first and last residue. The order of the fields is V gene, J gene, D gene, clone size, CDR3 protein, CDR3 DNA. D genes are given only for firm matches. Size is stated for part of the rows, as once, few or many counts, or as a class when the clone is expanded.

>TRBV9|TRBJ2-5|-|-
CASSAYQESQYF
TGTGCCAGCAGCGCTTACCAAGAGAGCCAGTACTTC
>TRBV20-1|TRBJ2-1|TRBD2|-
CSARDLRGAQSDYNEQFF
TGCAGTGCTAGAGATTTGCGGGGGGCGCAATCTGATTACAATGAGCAGTTCTTC
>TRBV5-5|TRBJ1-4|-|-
CASSLGTELEKLFF
TGTGCCAGCAGCTTGGGAACAGAGCTCGAAAAACTGTTTTTT
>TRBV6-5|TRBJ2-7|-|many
CASSYEQGRHEQYF
TGTGCCAGCAGTTACGAACAGGGGAGGCACGAGCAGTACTTC
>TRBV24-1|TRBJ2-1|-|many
CATSALRSSEQFF
TGTGCCACCAGTGCCCTACGTAGTAGTGAGCAGTTCTTC
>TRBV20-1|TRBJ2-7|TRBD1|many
CSAPGQGWYEQYF
TGCAGTGCCCCGGGACAGGGTTGGTACGAGCAGTACTTC
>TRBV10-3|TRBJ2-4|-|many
CAISELSGFAIQYF
TGTGCCATCAGTGAGCTATCAGGGTTCGCCATTCAGTACTTC
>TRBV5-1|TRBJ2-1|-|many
CASSLGQGRYNEQFF
TGCGCCAGCAGCTTGGGTCAGGGGCGCTATAATGAGCAGTTCTTC
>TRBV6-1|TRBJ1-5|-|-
CASSEWPGQGGQPQHF
TGTGCCAGCAGTGAATGGCCTGGACAAGGAGGCCAGCCCCAGCATTTT
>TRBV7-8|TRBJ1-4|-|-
CASRRAGDEKLFF
TGTGCCAGCAGACGTGCCGGGGATGAAAAACTGTTTTTT
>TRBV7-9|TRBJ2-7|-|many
CASSLLRDSAYEQYF
TGTGCCAGCAGTCTACTCCGGGACTCCGCCTACGAGCAGTACTTC
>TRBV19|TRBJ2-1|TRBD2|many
CASSRGLPSYNEQFF
TGTGCCAGTAGTAGGGGACTACCCTCCTACAATGAGCAGTTCTTC
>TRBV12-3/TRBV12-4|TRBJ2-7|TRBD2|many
CASSAGRVRYEQYF
TGTGCCAGCAGTGCCGGGAGGGTCCGCTACGAGCAGTACTTC
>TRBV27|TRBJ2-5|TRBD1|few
CASSFISGGGETQYF
TGTGCCAGCAGTTTCATCTCAGGGGGCGGAGAGACCCAGTACTTC
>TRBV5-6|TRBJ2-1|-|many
CASSLGWGPYNEQFF
TGTGCCAGCAGCTTGGGATGGGGCCCCTACAATGAGCAGTTCTTC
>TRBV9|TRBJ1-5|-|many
CASSVEGDQPQHF
TGTGCCAGCAGCGTAGAGGGGGATCAGCCCCAGCATTTT
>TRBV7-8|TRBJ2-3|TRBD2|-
CASSKGLAGRMDTQYF
TGTGCCAGCAGCAAGGGACTAGCGGGAAGGATGGATACGCAGTATTTT